The sample holds a few counts of the clone carrying this TCR beta chain. Its antigen is undetermined. TCR beta libraries were prepared from cDNA with unique molecular identifiers. Each batch of roughly 0.9 to 11 million T cells produced hundreds of thousands of cDNA molecules. TCRdb re-analysed the PCR reads in MiXCR, keeping a single row per CDR3 protein. The sample lists a few hundred thousand distinct CDR3 sequences, less than 35% occurring once. This sample is part of a study of post-analysis software for immune sequencing data. General study points: Relative to controls, patients had roughly five TRBV segments at higher frequency, with TRBV5-6, TRBV5-1 and TRBV20-1 among these. Samples made in the same batch grouped tightly together by F measure. Normalized Chao1 diversity was significantly lower in multiple sclerosis patients than in controls.

V lost 5 bases, J lost 5 bases, and 13 bases lay in between. Germline CDR1 is SGHTA and CDR2 is FQGNSA. The CDR3 contains 14 residues. This chain joins TRBV7-2 and TRBJ2-1; D unresolved. This sequence was found in a girl between 10 and 17 years old with multiple sclerosis. Input material: blood. In nucleotides, the CDR3 is TGTGCCAGCAGCCCGACCCAACACGACAATGAGCAGTTCTTC. It yields the protein CASSPTQHDNEQFF.